The present T cell receptor beta chain was sequenced within a study of T cells in Graves' hyperthyroidism and ophthalmopathy. The V end was cut by 4 bases, the J end by 4 bases, with 11 bases between. The CDR3 extends over 14 amino acids. Germline V gives CDR1 MDHEN, CDR2 SYDVKM. This clonotype occurred many times. RNA transcripts were the template for amplifying TCR beta CDR3 regions. HTBI primers were the set used in a first-round RT-PCR of the TCR CDR3. TCRdb reprocessed the multiplex PCR reads via MiXCR and lists one record per CDR3 protein. The table shows hundreds of thousands of distinct CDR3 sequences, with roughly 13% occurring only once.

This chain links TRBV28 with TRBJ1-5; no firm D call. This TCR derives from a woman aged 40-49 years with Graves' ophthalmopathy. Sequencing was carried out using blood. CDR3 sequence reads: CASSSYGVNQPQHF. In DNA form, the CDR3 reads TGTGCCAGCAGTTCGTATGGGGTAAATCAGCCCCAGCATTTT.